This entry describes one T cell receptor beta chain. Its antigen is as yet unknown. The sample comes from a study of graft-versus-host responses after intestinal transplantation. TCRdb's table, derived via immunoSEQ multiplex PCR, lists solely in-frame clones and lacks some. This table has 35,000 to 50,000 clones, about 94% appearing once. The CDR3 loop spans 16 amino acids. Germline CDR1 SQVTM, CDR2 ANQGSEA. Deletions cut 0 bases from V and 3 bases from J, with 16 bases between. Sequencing was performed on unstimulated CD8+ T cells sorted from spleen or lymph node cells, taken before transplant. This receptor was identified in a human donor who was the organ donor for an intestinal transplant. The rearrangement links TRBV29-1 to TRBJ2-3, with a tentative D call TRBD2 (6 bases). The CDR3 here is CSVEDPGGVNTDTQYF. The CDR3 nucleotides are TGCAGCGTTGAAGATCCCGGGGGAGTTAATACAGATACGCAGTATTTT.